This record covers a single TCR beta chain. The antigen is unknown. These data originate in a study of graft-versus-host responses after intestinal transplantation. Study summary: Once they had received anti-thymocyte globulin induction, all recipients took tacrolimus and steroids for approximately 3 years. Study conclusions and caveats: Investigators detected GvH clones in recipient marrow, with some emerging earlier in ileum or blood. Peak circulating GvH clone levels were associated with early post-transplant HvG declines.

Trimming cost V 4 bases and J 12 bases, with 15 bases left between them. This CDR3 region has 13 residues. CDR1 and CDR2 (germline): SEHNR, FQNEAQ (reference sequence). Assay: immunoSEQ multiplex PCR; the TCRdb copy retains only in-frame clones and omits some. The top ten clones hold around 0.12% of a sample with roughly 120,000 clones, about 93% of them seen once. This clonotype originated in a human donor who received an intestinal transplant. Sequencing was performed on unstimulated CD4+ T cells sorted from spleen or lymph node cells, taken before intestinal transplant. The chain couples TRBV7-9 to TRBJ1-4; D perhaps matches TRBD1 (5 bases). CDR3 nucleotide sequence: TGTGCCAGCAGCTCCGTGTGGGACGGGGAACTGTTTTTT. Translation: CASSSVWDGELFF.